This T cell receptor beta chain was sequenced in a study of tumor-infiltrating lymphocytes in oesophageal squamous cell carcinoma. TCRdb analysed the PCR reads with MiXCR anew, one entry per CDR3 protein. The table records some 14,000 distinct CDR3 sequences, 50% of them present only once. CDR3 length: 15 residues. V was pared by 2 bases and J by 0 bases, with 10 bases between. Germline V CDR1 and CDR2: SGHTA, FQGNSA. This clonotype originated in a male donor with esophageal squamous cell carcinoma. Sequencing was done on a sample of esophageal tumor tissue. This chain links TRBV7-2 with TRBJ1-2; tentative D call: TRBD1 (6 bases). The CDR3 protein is CASSLQGLSNYGYTF. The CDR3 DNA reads TGTGCCAGCAGCTTACAGGGGCTTTCTAACTATGGCTACACCTTC.